This is a list of T cell receptor beta chains from one sample in a study of CD8 T cells in Susac syndrome. In TCRdb, the immunoSEQ multiplex PCR reads were re-called with MiXCR into one record per CDR3 protein. The profile shows about 170,000 distinct CDR3 sequences, about 94% of them singletons. Sequencing was done on a sample of CD4+ T cells from PBMCs. These receptors were obtained from a human donor with multiple sclerosis. Both conserved end residues are part of each CDR3. D genes are given only for firm matches. The size field is filled for only some rows; it gives once, few, many or a size class.

>TRBJ2-3|TRBV6-5|NA|NA
CASIRGDTQYF
TGTGCCAGCATCCGGGGAGATACGCAGTATTTT
>TRBJ2-4|TRBV11-2|once|TRBD2
CASSPHGGVVKNIQYF
TGTGCCAGCAGCCCACATGGGGGGGTAGTCAAAAACATTCAGTACTTC
>TRBJ2-4|TRBV18|once|NA
CASSPPRDGLNIQYF
TGTGCCAGCTCACCGCCCCGGGACGGATTAAACATTCAGTACTTC
>TRBJ2-7|TRBV3-1|NA|NA
CASSRSQTGYEQYF
TGTGCCAGCAGCCGATCCCAAACAGGCTACGAGCAGTACTTC
>TRBJ2-7|TRBV6-5|NA|NA
CASSYSRAGSYYEQYF
TGTGCCAGCAGTTACTCGAGGGCAGGATCCTACTACGAGCAGTACTTC
>TRBJ2-5|TRBV11-2|NA|TRBD2
CASSPTGTSGRAYF
TGTGCCAGCAGCCCCACCGGGACTAGCGGGAGAGCGTACTTC
>TRBJ2-7|TRBV2|NA|NA
CASNRDIAYEQYF
TGTGCCAGCAACCGGGACATAGCCTACGAGCAGTACTTC
>TRBJ2-3|TRBV5-1|NA|NA
CASSSGTGLPRTDTQYF
TGCGCCAGCAGCTCCGGAACAGGGCTACCTCGCACAGATACGCAGTATTTT
>TRBJ1-1|TRBV12-3/TRBV12-4|NA|TRBD1
CASRTTGRTEAFF
TGTGCCAGCAGAACGACAGGGCGGACTGAAGCTTTCTTT
>TRBJ2-3|TRBV20-1|NA|TRBD2
CSAGGGGAQYF
TGCAGTGCTGGTGGGGGGGGTGCGCAGTATTTT
>TRBJ2-1|TRBV27|NA|NA
CASSPPLGMGYNEQFF
TGTGCCAGCAGTCCCCCCCTAGGAATGGGCTACAATGAGCAGTTCTTC
>TRBJ2-6|TRBV3-1|NA|NA
CASGDMGGANVLTF
TGTGCCAGCGGCGACATGGGTGGGGCCAACGTCCTGACTTTC
>TRBJ2-7|TRBV20-1|NA|TRBD1
CSARGGRDRGLYEQYF
TGCAGTGCTAGAGGGGGACGGGACAGGGGACTCTACGAGCAGTACTTC
>TRBJ2-3|TRBV6-6|NA|NA
CASSLTQNTQYF
TGTGCCAGCAGTCTGACCCAGAATACGCAGTATTTT
>TRBJ2-5|TRBV20-1|NA|TRBD1
CSARDPGTAQETQYF
TGCAGTGCTAGAGATCCCGGGACAGCGCAAGAGACCCAGTACTTC
>TRBJ1-6|TRBV6-1|NA|NA
CASSLPRNNPYNSPLHF
TGTGCCAGCAGCCTTCCCCGAAACAACCCCTATAATTCACCCCTCCACTTT
>TRBJ2-7|TRBV2|NA|NA
CASRAVGYEQYF
TGTGCCAGCAGGGCAGTGGGCTACGAGCAGTACTTC
>TRBJ2-7|TRBV12-3/TRBV12-4|once|TRBD1
CASSYAGDRAYEQYF
TGTGCCAGCAGTTATGCCGGGGACAGGGCCTACGAGCAGTACTTC
>TRBJ2-1|TRBV27|NA|TRBD2
CASSLLAGVLNEQFF
TGTGCCAGCAGTCTTCTAGCGGGAGTTTTGAATGAGCAGTTCTTC
>TRBJ2-7|TRBV2|once|TRBD1
CASMVQGTYEQYF
TGTGCCAGCATGGTACAGGGGACCTACGAGCAGTACTTC
>TRBJ2-1|TRBV6-2/TRBV6-3|NA|NA
CASSYGALIKNEQFF
TGTGCCAGCAGTTACGGAGCTCTCATTAAGAATGAGCAGTTCTTC
>TRBJ2-2|TRBV24-1|NA|NA
CATSYGTPSKSTGELFF
TGTGCCACCAGTTATGGGACACCTTCTAAATCCACCGGGGAGCTGTTTTTT
>TRBJ2-5|TRBV18|NA|TRBD1
CASSPFPGQGDETQYF
TGTGCCAGCTCACCCTTCCCGGGACAGGGGGATGAGACCCAGTACTTC
>TRBJ2-2|TRBV19|NA|NA
CASSIYPPGTFLGELFF
TGTGCCAGTAGTATATACCCGCCAGGGACGTTTCTCGGGGAGCTGTTTTTT
>TRBJ2-1|TRBV7-2|NA|TRBD2
CASSHPRSGRAGEQFF
TGTGCCAGCAGCCACCCGCGTAGCGGGAGGGCCGGGGAGCAGTTCTTC
>TRBJ2-7|TRBV7-2|NA|TRBD2
CASAREGLREQYF
TGTGCCAGCGCCAGGGAGGGGCTTCGCGAGCAGTACTTC
>TRBJ2-3|TRBV4-2|NA|NA
CASSPPGVLDTQYF
TGTGCCAGCAGCCCTCCCGGAGTACTAGATACGCAGTATTTT
>TRBJ1-2|TRBV18|NA|TRBD1
CASSPRTGEGDYGYTF
TGTGCCAGCTCACCGAGGACAGGGGAAGGCGACTATGGCTACACCTTC
>TRBJ1-2|TRBV9|NA|NA
CASSVAGGDGYTF
TGTGCCAGCAGCGTAGCCGGGGGCGATGGCTACACCTTC
>TRBJ2-1|TRBV4-3|NA|NA
CASSQDGTGTNYNEQFF
TGCGCCAGCAGCCAAGATGGGACCGGGACAAACTACAATGAGCAGTTCTTC
>TRBJ2-4|TRBV11-2|NA|NA
CASSLGMTVSKYF
TGTGCCAGCAGCTTAGGGATGACAGTGTCAAAGTACTTC
>TRBJ2-5|TRBV20-1|NA|NA
CSVGTSESSRETQYF
TGCAGTGTAGGAACCTCTGAGTCCTCCAGAGAGACCCAGTACTTC
>TRBJ2-1|TRBV25-1|NA|TRBD2
CASSVLAGNQSSYNEQFF
TGTGCCAGCAGTGTTCTAGCGGGGAATCAGAGCTCCTACAATGAGCAGTTCTTC
>TRBJ1-2|TRBV12-3/TRBV12-4|NA|NA
CASSPQAGSFLGYTF
TGTGCCAGCAGTCCCCAGGCCGGCAGCTTCTTGGGCTACACCTTC
>TRBJ2-2|TRBV3-1|NA|NA
CASSQESRVNTGELFF
TGTGCCAGCAGCCAAGAGTCTAGGGTGAACACCGGGGAGCTGTTTTTT
>TRBJ1-2|TRBV6-5|NA|NA
CASSYGHNYGYTF
TGTGCCAGCAGTTACGGGCACAACTATGGCTACACCTTC
>TRBJ2-7|TRBV28|NA|NA
CASSLTESYEQYF
TGTGCCAGCAGTTTAACAGAGTCCTACGAGCAGTACTTC
>TRBJ2-2|TRBV6-5|NA|NA
CAASAGFGGELFF
TGTGCCGCTTCGGCGGGGTTTGGCGGGGAGCTGTTTTTT
>TRBJ2-7|TRBV11-3|NA|TRBD2
CASSLEGLAGVGLFYEQYF
TGTGCCAGCAGCCTAGAGGGACTAGCGGGAGTTGGGCTATTCTACGAGCAGTACTTC
>TRBJ1-3|TRBV3-1|once|NA
CASSLRGRADTIYF
TGTGCCAGCAGCCTTCGGGGCCGGGCGGACACCATATATTTT
>TRBJ1-3|TRBV7-3|NA|NA
CASSLVGGAENTIYF
TGTGCCAGCAGCTTAGTTGGGGGAGCTGAAAACACCATATATTTT
>TRBJ2-7|TRBV5-1|NA|NA
CASSLDEGGYEQYF
TGCGCCAGCAGCTTGGATGAAGGGGGGTACGAGCAGTACTTC
>TRBJ1-6|TRBV6-1|NA|NA
CASSTGFFNSPLHF
TGTGCCAGCAGTACCGGGTTCTTTAATTCACCCCTCCACTTT